This T cell receptor beta chain was found in a study of blood T cell repertoires in COVID-19. About the study: The United States, Italy and Spain supplied acute and convalescent COVID-19 samples. T cells, B-cell-depleted T cells, or PBMCs supplied cDNA or gDNA.

Authors' data handling: Scientists estimated how many nucleated cells there were by amplifying reference gene primers. Method: immunoSEQ multiplex PCR; TCRdb's copy keeps in-frame clones and lacks some. The DNA was the basis for D and trimming; V, J and clone size are from that table. The sample lists about 62,000 clones; around 84% were seen once. Germline trimming cut 6 bases from V and 9 bases from J; bases unmatched to any gene: 9. CDR3 length equals 14 residues. Germline V CDR1 and CDR2: MNHEY, SMNVEV (reference sequence). The sequence was collected from an older man with acute or convalescent COVID-19. Sequencing was done on a sample of peripheral blood. The chain has TRBV27 and TRBJ2-1, with TRBD1 matching over 9 bases. The CDR3 sequence: CASRDPGQGSEQFF. DNA for the CDR3: TGTGCCAGCAGAGATCCGGGACAGGGTTCTGAGCAGTTCTTC.